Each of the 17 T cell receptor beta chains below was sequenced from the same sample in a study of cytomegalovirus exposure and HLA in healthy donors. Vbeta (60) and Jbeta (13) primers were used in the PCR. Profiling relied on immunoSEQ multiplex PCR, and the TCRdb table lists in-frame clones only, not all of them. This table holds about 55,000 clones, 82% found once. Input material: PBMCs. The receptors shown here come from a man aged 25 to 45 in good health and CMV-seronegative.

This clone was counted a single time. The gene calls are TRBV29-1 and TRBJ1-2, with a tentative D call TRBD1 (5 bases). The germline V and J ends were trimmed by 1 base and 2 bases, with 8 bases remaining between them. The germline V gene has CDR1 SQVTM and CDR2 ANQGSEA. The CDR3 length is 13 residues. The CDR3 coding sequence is TGCAGCGTTGAAGCCGCAGGGAACTATGGCTACACCTTC. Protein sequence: CSVEAAGNYGYTF.

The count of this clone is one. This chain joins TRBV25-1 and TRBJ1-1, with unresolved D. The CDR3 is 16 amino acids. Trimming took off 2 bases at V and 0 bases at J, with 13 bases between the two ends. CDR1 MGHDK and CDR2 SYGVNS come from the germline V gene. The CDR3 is CASSEQYEEMNTEAFF. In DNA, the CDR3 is TGTGCCAGCAGTGAACAATATGAGGAGATGAACACTGAAGCTTTCTTT.

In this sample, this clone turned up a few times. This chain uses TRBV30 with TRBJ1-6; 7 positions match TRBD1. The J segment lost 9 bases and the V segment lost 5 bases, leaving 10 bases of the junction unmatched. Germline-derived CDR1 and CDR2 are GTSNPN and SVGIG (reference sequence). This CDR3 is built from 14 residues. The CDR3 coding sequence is TGTGCCTGGGGAACAGGGGCGGTGAGTTCACCCCTCCACTTT. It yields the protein CAWGTGAVSSPLHF.

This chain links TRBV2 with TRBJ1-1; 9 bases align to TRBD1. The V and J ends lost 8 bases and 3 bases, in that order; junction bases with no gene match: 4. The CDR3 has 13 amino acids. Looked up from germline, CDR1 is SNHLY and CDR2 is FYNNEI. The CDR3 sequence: CASGQGTHTEAFF. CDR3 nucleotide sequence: TGTGCCAGCGGACAGGGGACGCACACTGAAGCTTTCTTT.

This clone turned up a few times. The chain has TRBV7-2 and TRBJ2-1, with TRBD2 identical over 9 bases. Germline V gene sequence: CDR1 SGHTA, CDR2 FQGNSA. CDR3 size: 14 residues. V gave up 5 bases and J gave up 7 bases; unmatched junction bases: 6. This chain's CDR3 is CASSGGLAGNEQFF. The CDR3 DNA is TGTGCCAGCAGCGGTGGGCTAGCGGGGAATGAGCAGTTCTTC.

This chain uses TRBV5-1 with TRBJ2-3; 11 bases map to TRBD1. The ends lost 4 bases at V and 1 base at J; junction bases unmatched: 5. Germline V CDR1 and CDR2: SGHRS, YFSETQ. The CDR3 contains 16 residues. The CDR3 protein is CASSRRTGGGTDTQYF. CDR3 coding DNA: TGCGCCAGCAGCAGGAGGACAGGGGGCGGCACAGATACGCAGTATTTT.

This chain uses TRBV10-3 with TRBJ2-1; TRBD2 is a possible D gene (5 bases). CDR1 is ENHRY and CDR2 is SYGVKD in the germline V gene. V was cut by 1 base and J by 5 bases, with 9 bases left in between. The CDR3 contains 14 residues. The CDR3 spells CAISELLVDNEQFF. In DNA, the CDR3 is TGTGCCATCAGTGAGTTACTAGTCGACAATGAGCAGTTCTTC.

In DNA, the CDR3 is TGTGCCACCAGCCTACCCGAACAGGGGATCTACGAGCAGTACTTC. Translating it yields CATSLPEQGIYEQYF. This chain connects TRBV15 to TRBJ2-7, with 7 positions matching TRBD1. The CDR3 covers 15 residues. V trimming: 5 bases; J trimming: 3 bases; junction bases outside the gene matches: 10. CDR1 is LNHNV, CDR2 YYDKDF, per germline (reference sequence). The variable domain in full, completed from reference TRBV15 and TRBJ2-7, reads DAMVIQNPRYQVTQFGKPVTLSCSQTLNHNVMYWYQQKSSQAPKLLFHYYDKDFNNEADTPDNFQSRRPNTSFCFLDIRSPGLGDTAMYLCATSLPEQGIYEQYFGPGTRLTVT.

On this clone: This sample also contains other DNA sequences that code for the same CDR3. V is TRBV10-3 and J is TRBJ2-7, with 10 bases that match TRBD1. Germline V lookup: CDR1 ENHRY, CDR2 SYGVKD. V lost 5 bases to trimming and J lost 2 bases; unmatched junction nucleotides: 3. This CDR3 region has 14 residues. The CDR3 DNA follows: TGTGCCATCAGTCCGGGACAGGGGACCTACGAGCAGTACTTC. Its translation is CAISPGQGTYEQYF.

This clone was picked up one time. CDR3: CASSELRQGVGEQFF. DNA for the CDR3: TGTGCCAGCAGTGAACTACGTCAGGGGGTCGGTGAGCAGTTCTTC. The chain couples TRBV2 to TRBJ2-1; TRBD1 aligns across 7 bases. The CDR3 covers 15 residues. With 2 bases clipped from V and 9 bases from J, the junction kept 10 bases outside the gene matches. Germline CDR1 SNHLY, CDR2 FYNNEI.

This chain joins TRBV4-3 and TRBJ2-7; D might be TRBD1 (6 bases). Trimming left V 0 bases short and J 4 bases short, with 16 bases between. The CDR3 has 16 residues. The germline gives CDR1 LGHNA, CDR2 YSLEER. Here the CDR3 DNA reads TGCGCCAGCAGCCAAGATGTAGGGGGTCGCGGATACGAGCAGTACTTC. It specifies CASSQDVGGRGYEQYF.

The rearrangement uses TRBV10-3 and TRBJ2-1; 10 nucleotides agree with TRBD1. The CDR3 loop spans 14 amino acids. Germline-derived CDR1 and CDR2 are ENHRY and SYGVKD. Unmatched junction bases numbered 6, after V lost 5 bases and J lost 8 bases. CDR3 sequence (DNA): TGTGCCATCAGTCGGGACAGGGGAGGGGATGAGCAGTTCTTC. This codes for CAISRDRGGDEQFF.

CDR3 in DNA: TGTGCCAGCAGTCTCGCAGGGGGGCCCTCTGGAAACACCATATATTTT. As protein: CASSLAGGPSGNTIYF. This chain uses TRBV28 with TRBJ1-3, with 7 bases matching TRBD1. CDR3 length: 16 residues. CDR1 is MDHEN and CDR2 is SYDVKM in the germline V gene. After removal of 5 bases from V and 0 bases from J, the junction contained 7 bases not matched to a gene.

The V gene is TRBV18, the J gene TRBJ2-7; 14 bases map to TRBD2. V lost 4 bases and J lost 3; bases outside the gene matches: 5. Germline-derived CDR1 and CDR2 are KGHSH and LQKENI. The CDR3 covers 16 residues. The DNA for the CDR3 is TGTGCCAGCTCACTCGGGACTAGCGGGGGACTCTACGAGCAGTACTTC. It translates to CASSLGTSGGLYEQYF.

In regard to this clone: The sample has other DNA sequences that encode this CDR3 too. CDR3 residues: CASSLGTSGGSDTQYF. As DNA, the CDR3 is TGCGCCAGCAGCTTGGGGACTAGCGGAGGATCGGATACGCAGTATTTT. The chain uses TRBV5-1 and TRBJ2-3; 10 bases agree with TRBD2. The CDR3 covers 16 residues. Germline V gene data show CDR1 as SGHRS and CDR2 as YFSETQ. V shed 0 bases and J 6 bases; nucleotides not matched to a gene: 7.

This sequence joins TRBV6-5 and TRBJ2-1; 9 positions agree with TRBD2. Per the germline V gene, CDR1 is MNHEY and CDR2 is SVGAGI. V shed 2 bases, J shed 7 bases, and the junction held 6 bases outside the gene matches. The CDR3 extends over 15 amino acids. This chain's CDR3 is CASSYGIAGENEQFF. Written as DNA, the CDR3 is TGTGCCAGCAGTTACGGGATAGCGGGGGAGAATGAGCAGTTCTTC.

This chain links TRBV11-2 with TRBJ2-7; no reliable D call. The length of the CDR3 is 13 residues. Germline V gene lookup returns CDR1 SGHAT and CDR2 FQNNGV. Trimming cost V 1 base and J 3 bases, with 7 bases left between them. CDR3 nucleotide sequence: TGTGCCAGCAGCTTAGTCCGGAGCTACGAGCAGTACTTC. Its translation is CASSLVRSYEQYF.